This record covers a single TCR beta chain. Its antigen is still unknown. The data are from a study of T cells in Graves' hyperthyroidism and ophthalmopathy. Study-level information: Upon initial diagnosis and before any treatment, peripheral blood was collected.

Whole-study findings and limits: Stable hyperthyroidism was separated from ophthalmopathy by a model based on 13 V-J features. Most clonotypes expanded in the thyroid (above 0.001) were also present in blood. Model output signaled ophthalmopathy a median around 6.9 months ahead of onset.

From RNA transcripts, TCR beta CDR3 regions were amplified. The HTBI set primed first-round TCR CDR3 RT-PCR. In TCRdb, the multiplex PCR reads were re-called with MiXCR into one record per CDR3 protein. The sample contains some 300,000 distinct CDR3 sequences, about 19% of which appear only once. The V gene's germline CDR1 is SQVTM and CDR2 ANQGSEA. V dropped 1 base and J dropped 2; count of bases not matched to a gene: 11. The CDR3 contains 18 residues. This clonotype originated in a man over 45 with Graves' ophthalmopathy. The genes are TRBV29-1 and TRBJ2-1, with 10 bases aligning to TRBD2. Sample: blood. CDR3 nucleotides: TGCAGCGTTGAAGTCAGCGGGAGGGGGGTCAGCACCTACAATGAGCAGTTCTTC. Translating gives CSVEVSGRGVSTYNEQFF.